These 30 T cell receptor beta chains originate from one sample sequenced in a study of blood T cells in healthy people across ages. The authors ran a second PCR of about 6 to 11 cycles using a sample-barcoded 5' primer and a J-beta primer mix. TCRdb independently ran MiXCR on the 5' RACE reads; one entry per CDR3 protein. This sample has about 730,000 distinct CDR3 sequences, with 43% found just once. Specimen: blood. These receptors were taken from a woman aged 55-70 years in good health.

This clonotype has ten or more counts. For the CDR3, the DNA is TGCGCCAGCAGCCGCAGCCGGGCCCACTCCTACAATGAGCAGTTCTTC. It is translated as CASSRSRAHSYNEQFF. This sequence joins TRBV5-1 and TRBJ2-1; unclear D gene. This CDR3 has 16 amino acids. The V gene lost 4 bases and the J gene lost 0 bases, with 14 bases spanning the gap. The germline V gene encodes CDR1 SGHRS and CDR2 YFSETQ.

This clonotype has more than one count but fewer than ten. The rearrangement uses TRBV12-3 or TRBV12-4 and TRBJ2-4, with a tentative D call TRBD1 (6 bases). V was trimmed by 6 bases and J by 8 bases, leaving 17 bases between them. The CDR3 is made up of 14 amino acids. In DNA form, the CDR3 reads TGTGCCAGCAGCCTAACAGGGTTTCGGGACATTCAGTACTTC. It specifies CASSLTGFRDIQYF.

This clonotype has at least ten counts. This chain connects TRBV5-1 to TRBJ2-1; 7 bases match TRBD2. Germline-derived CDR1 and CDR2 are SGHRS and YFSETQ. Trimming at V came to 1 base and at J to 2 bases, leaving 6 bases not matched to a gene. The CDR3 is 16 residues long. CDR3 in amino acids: CASSLPAGDPYNEQFF. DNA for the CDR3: TGCGCCAGCAGCTTGCCCGCGGGGGACCCCTACAATGAGCAGTTCTTC.

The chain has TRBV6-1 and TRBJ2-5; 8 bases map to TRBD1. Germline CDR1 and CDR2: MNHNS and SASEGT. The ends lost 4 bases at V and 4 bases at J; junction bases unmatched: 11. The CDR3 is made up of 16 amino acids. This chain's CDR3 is CASSASRGRRGETQYF. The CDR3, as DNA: TGTGCCAGCAGTGCCTCCAGGGGGCGGAGAGGAGAGACCCAGTACTTC.

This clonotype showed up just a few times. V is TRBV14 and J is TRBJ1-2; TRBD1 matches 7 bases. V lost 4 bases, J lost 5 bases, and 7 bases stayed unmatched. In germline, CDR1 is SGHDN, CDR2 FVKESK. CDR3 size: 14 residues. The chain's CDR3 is CASSPTGNFYGYTF. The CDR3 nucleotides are TGTGCCAGCAGCCCGACAGGGAATTTTTATGGCTACACCTTC.

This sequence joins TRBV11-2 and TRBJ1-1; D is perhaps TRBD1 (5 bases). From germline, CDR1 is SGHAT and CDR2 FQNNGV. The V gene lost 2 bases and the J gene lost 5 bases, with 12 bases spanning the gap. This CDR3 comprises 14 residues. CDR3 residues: CASSLLQGSTEAFF. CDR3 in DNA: TGTGCCAGCAGCTTATTGCAGGGTAGTACTGAAGCTTTCTTT.

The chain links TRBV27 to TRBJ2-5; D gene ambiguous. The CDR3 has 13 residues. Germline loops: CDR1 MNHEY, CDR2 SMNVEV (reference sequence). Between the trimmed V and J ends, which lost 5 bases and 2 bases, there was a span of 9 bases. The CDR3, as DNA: TGTGCCAGCAGTCGTTGGTTACAAGAGACCCAGTACTTC. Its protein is CASSRWLQETQYF.

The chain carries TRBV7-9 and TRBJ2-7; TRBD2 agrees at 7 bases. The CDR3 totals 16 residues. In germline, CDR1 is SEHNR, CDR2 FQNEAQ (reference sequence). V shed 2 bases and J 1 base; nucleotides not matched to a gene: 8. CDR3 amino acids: CASSLTGTTISYEQYF. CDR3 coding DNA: TGTGCCAGCAGCTTAACCGGGACTACCATTTCCTACGAGCAGTACTTC.

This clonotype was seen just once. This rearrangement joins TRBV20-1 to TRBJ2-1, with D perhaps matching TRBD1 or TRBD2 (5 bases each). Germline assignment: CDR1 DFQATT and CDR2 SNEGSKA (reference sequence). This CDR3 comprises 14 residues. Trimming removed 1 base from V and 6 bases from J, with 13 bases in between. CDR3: CSARAGPRINEQFF. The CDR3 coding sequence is TGCAGTGCTAGAGCGGGACCCCGCATCAATGAGCAGTTCTTC.

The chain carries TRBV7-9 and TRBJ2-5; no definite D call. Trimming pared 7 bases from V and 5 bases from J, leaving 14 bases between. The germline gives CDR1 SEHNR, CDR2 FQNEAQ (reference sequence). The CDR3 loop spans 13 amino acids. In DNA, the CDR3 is TGTGCCAGCACCCCTCCGGGTGAGGAGACCCAGTACTTC. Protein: CASTPPGEETQYF. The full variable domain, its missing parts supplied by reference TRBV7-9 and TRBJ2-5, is DTGVSQNPRHKITKRGQNVTFRCDPISEHNRLYWYRQTLGQGPEFLTYFQNEAQLEKSRLLSDRFSAERPKGSFSTLEIQRTEQGDSAMYLCASTPPGEETQYFGPGTRLLVL.

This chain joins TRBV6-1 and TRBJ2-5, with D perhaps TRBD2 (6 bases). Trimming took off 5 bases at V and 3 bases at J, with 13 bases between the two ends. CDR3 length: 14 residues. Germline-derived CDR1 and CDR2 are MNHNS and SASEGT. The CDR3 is CASSSPWGEETQYF. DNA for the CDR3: TGTGCCAGCAGTTCTCCCTGGGGGGAAGAGACCCAGTACTTC.

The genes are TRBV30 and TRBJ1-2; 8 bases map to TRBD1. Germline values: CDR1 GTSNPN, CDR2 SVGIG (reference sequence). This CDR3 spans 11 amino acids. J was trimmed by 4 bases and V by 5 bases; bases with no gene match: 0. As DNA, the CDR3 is TGTGCCTGGGACAGGGGCTATGGCTACACCTTC. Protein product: CAWDRGYGYTF.

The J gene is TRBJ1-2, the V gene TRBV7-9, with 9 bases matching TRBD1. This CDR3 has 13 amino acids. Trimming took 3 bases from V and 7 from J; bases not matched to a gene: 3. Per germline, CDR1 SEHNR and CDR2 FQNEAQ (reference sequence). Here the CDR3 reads CASSFGQGFGYTF. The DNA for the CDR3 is TGTGCCAGCAGCTTCGGACAGGGGTTTGGCTACACCTTC.

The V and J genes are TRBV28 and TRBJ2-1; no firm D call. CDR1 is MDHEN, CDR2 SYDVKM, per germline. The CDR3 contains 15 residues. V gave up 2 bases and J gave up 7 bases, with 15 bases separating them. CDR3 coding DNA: TGTGCCAGCAGTTTAGGAGTCTCTATCGGGAATGAGCAGTTCTTC. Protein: CASSLGVSIGNEQFF.

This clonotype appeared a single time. CDR3 region: CASSVQGAAETQYF. DNA for the CDR3: TGTGCCAGCAGTGTGCAGGGGGCGGCGGAGACCCAGTACTTC. V is TRBV2 and J is TRBJ2-5; 8 positions match TRBD1. CDR1 is SNHLY and CDR2 is FYNNEI in the germline V gene. The length of the CDR3 is 14 residues. Losses at the gene ends were 4 bases for V and 5 bases for J; bases not matched to a gene: 6.

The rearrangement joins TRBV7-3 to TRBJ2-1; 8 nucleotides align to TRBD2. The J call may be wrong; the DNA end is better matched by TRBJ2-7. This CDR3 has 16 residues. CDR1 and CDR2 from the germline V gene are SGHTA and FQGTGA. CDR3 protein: CASSLTGGGPYNEQYF. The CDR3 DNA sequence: TGTGCCAGCAGCTTAACGGGCGGGGGGCCCTACAATGAGCAGTACTTC.

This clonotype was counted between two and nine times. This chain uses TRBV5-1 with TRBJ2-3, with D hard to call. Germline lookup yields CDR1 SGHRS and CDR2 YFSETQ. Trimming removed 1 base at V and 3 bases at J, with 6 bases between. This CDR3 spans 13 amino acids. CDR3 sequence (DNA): TGCGCCAGCAGCTTGCCAGAAACAGATACGCAGTATTTT. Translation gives CASSLPETDTQYF. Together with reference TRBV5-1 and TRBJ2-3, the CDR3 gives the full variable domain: KAGVTQTPRYLIKTRGQQVTLSCSPISGHRSVSWYQQTPGQGLQFLFEYFSETQRNKGNFPGRFSGRQFSNSRSEMNVSTLELGDSALYLCASSLPETDTQYFGPGTRLTVL.

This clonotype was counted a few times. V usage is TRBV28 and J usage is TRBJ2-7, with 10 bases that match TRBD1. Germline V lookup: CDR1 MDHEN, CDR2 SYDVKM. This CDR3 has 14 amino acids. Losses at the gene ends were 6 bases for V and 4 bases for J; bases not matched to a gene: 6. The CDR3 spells CASRGGQGEYEQYF. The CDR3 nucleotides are TGTGCCAGCAGAGGCGGACAGGGGGAATACGAGCAGTACTTC.

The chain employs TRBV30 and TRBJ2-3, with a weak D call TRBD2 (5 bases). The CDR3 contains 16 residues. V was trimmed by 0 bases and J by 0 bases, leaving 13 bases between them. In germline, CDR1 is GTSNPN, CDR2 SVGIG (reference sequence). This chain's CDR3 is CAWSVERGLSTDTQYF. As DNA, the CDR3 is TGTGCCTGGAGTGTAGAACGCGGACTCAGCACAGATACGCAGTATTTT.

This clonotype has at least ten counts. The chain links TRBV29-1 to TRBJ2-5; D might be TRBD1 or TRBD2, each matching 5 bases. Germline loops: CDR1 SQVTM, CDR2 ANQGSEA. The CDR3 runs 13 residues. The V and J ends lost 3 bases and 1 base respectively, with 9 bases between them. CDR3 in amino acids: CSVDGAVQETQYF. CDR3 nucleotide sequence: TGCAGCGTTGACGGGGCAGTCCAAGAGACCCAGTACTTC. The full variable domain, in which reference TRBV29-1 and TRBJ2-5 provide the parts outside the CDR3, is SAVISQKPSRDICQRGTSLTIQCQVDSQVTMMFWYRQQPGQSLTLIATANQGSEATYESGFVIDKFPISRPNLTFSTLTVSNMSPEDSSIYLCSVDGAVQETQYFGPGTRLLVL.

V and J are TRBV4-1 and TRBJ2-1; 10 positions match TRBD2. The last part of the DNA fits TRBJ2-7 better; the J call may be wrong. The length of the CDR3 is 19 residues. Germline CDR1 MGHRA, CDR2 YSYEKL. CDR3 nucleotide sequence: TGCGCCAGCAGCCAAGAAGCTAGCGGGAGTCCTAGCTCCTACAATGAGCAGTACTTC. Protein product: CASSQEASGSPSSYNEQYF.

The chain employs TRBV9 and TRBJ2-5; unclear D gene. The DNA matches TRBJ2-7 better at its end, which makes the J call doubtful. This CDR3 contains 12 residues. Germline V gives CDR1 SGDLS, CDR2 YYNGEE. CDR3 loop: CASSAVAGEQYF. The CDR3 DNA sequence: TGTGCCAGCAGTGCTGTAGCAGGCGAGCAGTACTTC.

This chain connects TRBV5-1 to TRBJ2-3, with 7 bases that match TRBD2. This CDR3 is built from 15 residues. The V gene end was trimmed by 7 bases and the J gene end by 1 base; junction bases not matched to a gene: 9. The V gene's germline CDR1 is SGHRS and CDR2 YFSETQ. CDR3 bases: TGCGCCAGCGCGGAGAGCGGGAAGGGCACAGATACGCAGTATTTT. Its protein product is CASAESGKGTDTQYF.

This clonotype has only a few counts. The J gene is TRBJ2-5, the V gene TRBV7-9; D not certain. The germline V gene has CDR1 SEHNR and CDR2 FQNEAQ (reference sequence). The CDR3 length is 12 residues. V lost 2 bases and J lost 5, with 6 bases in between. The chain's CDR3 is CASSLLEETQYF. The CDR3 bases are TGTGCCAGCAGCTTATTAGAGGAGACCCAGTACTTC.

Written as DNA, the CDR3 is TGTGCCAGCAGCGTAACCGATATCTCCTACGAGCAGTACTTC. It codes for CASSVTDISYEQYF. This rearrangement joins TRBV9 to TRBJ2-7; D is ambiguous. The CDR3 is made up of 14 amino acids. V lost 1 base and J 0 bases, leaving 8 bases between the germline ends. Germline lookup yields CDR1 SGDLS and CDR2 YYNGEE.

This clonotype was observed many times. Written as DNA, the CDR3 is TGCGCCAGCAGCCAAGTGCTAGGGGATACGCAGTATTTT. Protein sequence: CASSQVLGDTQYF. The V gene is TRBV4-3, the J gene TRBJ2-3; no firm D call. Between the trimmed V and J ends, which lost 1 base and 6 bases, there was a span of 8 bases. The CDR3 consists of 13 residues. Per the germline V gene, CDR1 is LGHNA and CDR2 is YSLEER.

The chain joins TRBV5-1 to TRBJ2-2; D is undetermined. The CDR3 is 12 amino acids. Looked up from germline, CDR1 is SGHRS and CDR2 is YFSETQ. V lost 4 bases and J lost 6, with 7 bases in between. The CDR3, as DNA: TGCGCCAGCAGCCCCCCGCCCGGGGAGCTGTTTTTT. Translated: CASSPPPGELFF.

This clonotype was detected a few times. The CDR3 region has the DNA TGCAGTGCTAGTGAGTCCGGGGCCTTCACAGATACGCAGTATTTT. Translated: CSASESGAFTDTQYF. V and J are TRBV20-1 and TRBJ2-3, with D tentatively TRBD1 or TRBD2 (5 bases each). This CDR3 comprises 15 residues. Germline-derived CDR1 and CDR2 are DFQATT and SNEGSKA (reference sequence). The V gene lost 3 bases and the J gene lost 2 bases, with 15 bases spanning the gap.

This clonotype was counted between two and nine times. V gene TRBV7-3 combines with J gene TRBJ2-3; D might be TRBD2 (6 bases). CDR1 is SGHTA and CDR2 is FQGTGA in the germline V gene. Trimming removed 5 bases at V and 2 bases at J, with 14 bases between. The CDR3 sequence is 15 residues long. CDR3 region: CASSPGTYTTDTQYF. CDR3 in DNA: TGTGCCAGCAGCCCCGGGACTTACACCACAGATACGCAGTATTTT.

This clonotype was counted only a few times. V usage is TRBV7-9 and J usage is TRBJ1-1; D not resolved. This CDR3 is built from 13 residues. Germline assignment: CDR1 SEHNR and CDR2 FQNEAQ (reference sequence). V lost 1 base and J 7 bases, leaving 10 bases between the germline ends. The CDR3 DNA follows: TGTGCCAGCAGCTTAGGTCAGCCTAATGAAGCTTTCTTT. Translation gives CASSLGQPNEAFF.